One TCR beta chain is described in this entry. Its matching antigen is unknown. This CDR3 region has 15 residues. V trimming: 5 bases; J trimming: 6 bases; junction bases outside the gene matches: 6. Germline values: CDR1 SEHNR, CDR2 FQNEAQ (reference sequence). The entry originates in a study of a mutant IDH1 vaccine in newly diagnosed glioma. Background on the study: The earlier regimen, radiotherapy, temozolomide, or both, was most often both. Study-level points and caveats: In 80% to 95% of patients, immune responses induced by the vaccine occurred.

Sequencing was performed with immunoSEQ multiplex PCR; in TCRdb, only in-frame clones are kept and a portion is missing. Of 60,000 or so clones listed, 80% to 90% were seen once; the top ten hold over 4%. This sample's time point: week 23, last vaccination. Each vaccine dose was 300 ug of mutant IDH1 20-mer peptide, with topical imiquimod. V gene TRBV7-9 combines with J gene TRBJ2-2; 10 positions match TRBD1. Sequencing was performed on PBMCs, taken from a glioma patient whose treatment included an IDH1 peptide vaccine. The sequence was obtained from a young man with glioma. CDR3 bases: TGTGCCAGCAGCCTCCGGGACAGGGGACCCGGGGAGCTGTTTTTT. This sequence encodes CASSLRDRGPGELFF. Full variable domain (remainder filled in from reference TRBV7-9 and TRBJ2-2): DTGVSQNPRHKITKRGQNVTFRCDPISEHNRLYWYRQTLGQGPEFLTYFQNEAQLEKSRLLSDRFSAERPKGSFSTLEIQRTEQGDSAMYLCASSLRDRGPGELFFGEGSRLTVL.